The sequence of this T cell receptor beta chain was determined in a study of T cell responses to AZD1222 COVID-19 vaccine (dated by TCRdb to about 2021). For the wider study: Because spike-specific TCR depth and breadth did not differ between the two schedules, AZD1222 recipients who got a second dose at roughly 4 weeks were pooled with those who got a second dose at roughly 12 weeks. A total of 230 or so trial participants underwent TCR sequencing, of whom 200 to 220 received two doses of AZD1222 and approximately 25 received two doses of the MenACWY control vaccine. Enrollment into the trials was organized by age into subgroups of 18-55, 56-69 and 70-plus years, and those subgroups contained roughly 150, 30 and 60 TCR-sequenced participants, respectively.

Beyond this particular receptor, the publication reports: Participants were mostly white British and included more females than males, and it was suggested by the authors that clonal diversity may have been underestimated. The vaccine-associated CD4 TCRs covered the entire spike protein, and the dominant responses fell in regions 160-218 and 743-854. Because no day 14 peak-response samples were available, repertoires were characterized only after the peak T cell response. Conclusions about previously exposed vaccinees were limited because only 5 or 6 AZD1222 recipients were SARS-CoV-2 seropositive at baseline. In the small 56-69-year group, the increase in depth fell short of significance, most likely because of low power. Reportedly, close to half of the unique spike-specific TCRs recognized epitopes lying outside the regions that are mutated in the B.1.351 and B.1.1.7 variants. After two AZD1222 doses, spike-specific TCR breadth and depth were significantly higher than at day 0 and than in MenACWY recipients.

Deletion took 1 base off V and 10 bases off J, with a span of 14 bases between the germline ends. From its cysteine to its phenylalanine, the CDR3 spans 14 amino acids. Only CDR3 DNA is held: 42 bases, read in frame from base 1. CDR1 and CDR2 are read off the germline V gene as SGHVS and FQNEAQ. The CDR3 regions of human TCRbeta chains were subjected to immunosequencing. Per the original workflow: Repertoire TCRs were matched against a reference library of SARS-CoV-2-specific TCRs generated with the MIRA antigen-specificity platform. Breadth meant the fraction of unique TCRs that were SARS-CoV-2-associated, whereas depth meant the fraction of total T cells that were SARS-CoV-2-associated. Each spike-specific TCR was assigned to its reactive spike region and to a CD4 or CD8 class using the MIRA data. Log10-transformed breadth and depth values were compared by one-way ANOVA with Sidak's multiple comparisons tests. Held by TCRdb, this immuneACCESS table contains in-frame sequences only and omits some clones. Under half of the omission traces to an unresolved V gene where checked; the cause of the rest is unknown. That table supplies the V and J calls and clone size; D and trimming were determined from the DNA. In this sample the table shows about 120,000 clones, over 70% of which occur a single time. The top ten clonotypes cover around 6.1% of the sample.

In regard to this clone: No cognate antigen has been identified for it. No base-level quality is on record; no much larger clone is a single base apart.

Reading the label with the study, this specimen's time point is: baseline before first vaccination. Samples from vaccinated people were obtained from the UK trials COV001 and COV002, which included a single-blind randomized controlled phase 2/3 trial of AZD1222 (ChAdOx1 nCoV-19) in healthy adults. For TCRbeta chain sequencing, PBMC samples from trial participants were taken at day 0 and at day 28 after the second dose. The input for sequencing was peripheral blood, taken on day 0 of AZD1222 vaccination. The origin of this receptor is an adult in good health. Recombination connected TRBV7-8 to TRBJ2-1; the D gene identity is not certain. DNA sequence: TGTGCCAGCAGCTTAGTACCCGATTGGGGAGAGCAGTTCTTC. Protein translation: CASSLVPDWGEQFF. The CDR3 plus the reference TRBV7-8 and TRBJ2-1 genes for the other parts give the full variable domain: GAGVSQSPRYKVAKRGQDVALRCDPISGHVSLFWYQQALGQGPEFLTYFQNEAQLDKSGLPSDRFFAERPEGSVSTLKIQRTQQEDSAVYLCASSLVPDWGEQFFGPGTRLTVL.